This record covers a single T cell receptor (beta chain). What it binds is not known. The CDR3 consists of 15 residues. Germline CDR1 reads SEHNR; CDR2 reads FQNEAQ (reference sequence). The ends were cut back, 1 base at V and 0 bases at J, with 7 bases in the middle. The data were taken from a study of beta chain features in type 1 diabetes. Study-wide results and caveats: Overrepresentation of cells with high TCR expression could result from cDNA sequencing.

All of the isolated RNA was reverse transcribed, so expressed TCRB transcripts were sequenced. There were approximately 3.5 million reads on average in the naive, central memory and regulatory T cell samples. Sequenced by immunoSEQ multiplex PCR; TCRdb stores in-frame clones only, minus some. The data hold about 930,000 clones, with 17% observed a single time. The chain employs TRBV7-9 and TRBJ1-5; no reliable D call. The TCR comes from a woman between 18 and 29 years old in good health. The sample consisted of naive CD4+ T cells from blood. This chain's CDR3 is CASSLGVGSNQPQHF. CDR3 DNA: TGTGCCAGCAGCTTAGGGGTGGGTAGCAATCAGCCCCAGCATTTT.